This entry features one T cell receptor (beta chain) sequence. Its matching antigen is unknown. This entry comes from a study of CD8 T cells in Susac syndrome. Study conclusions and caveats: The study's TCR sequencing and HLA analysis covered a relatively small number of individuals, and the study acknowledged this.

After extraction with the RNeasy kit, about 0.5 to 1 ug of the RNA was reverse transcribed using random hexamers. The authors amplified TCR beta CDR3 across 54 Vbeta and 13 Jbeta using immunoSEQ multiplex PCR. One entry per CDR3 protein, called by TCRdb with MiXCR from the immunoSEQ multiplex PCR reads. This table has 140,000 or so distinct CDR3 sequences, around 94% appearing once. The clonotype comes from a human donor in good health. Specimen: CD4+ T cells from PBMCs.

For the CDR3, the DNA is TGCGCCAGCAGCTTGGAAGACACCATATCCTACAATGAGCAGTTCTTC. Its protein is CASSLEDTISYNEQFF. The chain is built from TRBV5-1 and TRBJ2-1; D is unclear. CDR1 is SGHRS and CDR2 is YFSETQ in the germline V gene. Trimming removed 0 bases at V and 1 base at J, with 11 bases between. The CDR3 has 16 residues. Together with reference TRBV5-1 and TRBJ2-1, the CDR3 gives the full variable domain: KAGVTQTPRYLIKTRGQQVTLSCSPISGHRSVSWYQQTPGQGLQFLFEYFSETQRNKGNFPGRFSGRQFSNSRSEMNVSTLELGDSALYLCASSLEDTISYNEQFFGPGTRLTVL.